This T cell receptor (beta chain) was sequenced in a study of blood T cells in healthy people across ages. CDR1 is SGHNT, CDR2 YYREEE, per germline (reference sequence). The CDR3 runs to 13 residues. The authors ran a second PCR of about 7 to 11 cycles using a sample-barcoded 5' primer and a J-beta primer mix. MiXCR, run by TCRdb on the 5' RACE reads, gives a single entry per CDR3 protein. The sample lists about 970,000 distinct CDR3 sequences, just over 50% seen once, with 20% to 25% in the top ten. In this sample, this clonotype turned up once. Its specificity is unknown. Study-wide findings and caveats: In long-lived donors, naive CD4+ cell counts and diversity exceeded those of aged donors.

Specimen: blood. The V gene is TRBV5-4, the J gene TRBJ2-7; D is ambiguous. The DNA end favors TRBJ2-1, so the J call may be wrong. The sequence was collected from a woman aged 60-75 years in good health. The CDR3 DNA reads as TGTGCCAGCAGCCCCCTGGGCAGCAATGAGCAGTTCTTC. As protein: CASSPLGSNEQFF.